A single sample is the source of the 4 T cell receptor beta chains below, sequenced in a study of T-cell memory formation after mild COVID-19. A single record per CDR3 protein comes from TCRdb applying MiXCR to the 5' RACE reads. This sample has hundreds of thousands of distinct CDR3 sequences, with approximately 15% found just once. Sequenced: PBMCs or a T cell subset sorted from them (not recorded which). The receptors derive from a man aged 18 to 30 who had mild COVID-19 (a few samples of this study predate the infection). Cell type and time point are not known.

The genes are TRBV5-1 and TRBJ2-3; 7 bases match TRBD2. The CDR3 has 14 amino acids. Germline V CDR1 and CDR2: SGHRS, YFSETQ. V was pared by 4 bases and J by 4 bases, with 6 bases of the junction left unmatched. As DNA, the CDR3 is TGCGCCAGCAGCCCCGGACTAGAGTCAGATACGCAGTATTTT. Protein product: CASSPGLESDTQYF.

V is TRBV12-3 or TRBV12-4 and J is TRBJ2-5, with D tentatively TRBD2 (6 bases). This CDR3 has 13 amino acids. Trimming stripped 6 bases from V and 5 bases from J, with 13 bases between. The DNA for the CDR3 is TGTGCCAGCAGGAGACTAGGAGTGGAGACCCAGTACTTC. It translates to CASRRLGVETQYF.

The rearrangement joins TRBV9 to TRBJ2-3; TRBD1 might be the D (6 bases). CDR1 SGDLS and CDR2 YYNGEE come from the germline V gene. The CDR3 has 14 residues. V lost 0 bases to trimming and J lost 3 bases, with 8 bases between them. The CDR3 DNA sequence: TGTGCCAGCAGCGTAGATCAGGGGACAGATACGCAGTATTTT. Its translation: CASSVDQGTDTQYF.

The gene calls are TRBV6-5 and TRBJ1-6; possible D gene TRBD1, 6 bases. The CDR3 is 14 amino acids. Germline V gene sequence: CDR1 MNHEY, CDR2 SVGAGI. Trimming left V 3 bases short and J 9 bases short, with 12 bases between. The CDR3 DNA sequence: TGTGCCAGCAGTTATGGGGGGCTGTTTTCACCCCTCCACTTT. Residues: CASSYGGLFSPLHF.